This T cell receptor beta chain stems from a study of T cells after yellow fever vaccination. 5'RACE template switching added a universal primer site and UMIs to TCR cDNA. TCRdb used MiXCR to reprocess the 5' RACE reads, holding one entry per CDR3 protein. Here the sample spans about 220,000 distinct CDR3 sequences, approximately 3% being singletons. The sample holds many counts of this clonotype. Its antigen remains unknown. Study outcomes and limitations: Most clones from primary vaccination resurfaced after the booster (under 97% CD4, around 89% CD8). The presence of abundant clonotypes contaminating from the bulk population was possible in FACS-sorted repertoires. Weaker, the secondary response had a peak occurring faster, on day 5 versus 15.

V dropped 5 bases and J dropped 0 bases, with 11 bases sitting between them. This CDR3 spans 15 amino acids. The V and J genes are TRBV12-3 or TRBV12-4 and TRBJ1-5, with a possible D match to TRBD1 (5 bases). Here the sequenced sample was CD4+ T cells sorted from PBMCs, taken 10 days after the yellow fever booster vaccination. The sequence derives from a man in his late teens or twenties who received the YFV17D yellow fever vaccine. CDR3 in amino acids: CASSQGAHSNQPQHF. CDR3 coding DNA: TGTGCCAGCAGTCAGGGCGCACATAGCAATCAGCCCCAGCATTTT.